A selection of T cell receptor beta chains follows, all from one sample in a study of T cells in Graves' hyperthyroidism and ophthalmopathy. Each CDR3 protein gets one entry after TCRdb re-called the multiplex PCR reads with MiXCR. The data show approximately 360,000 distinct CDR3 sequences, roughly 25% seen once. Material for sequencing was blood. These receptors all stem from a man over 45 with Graves' hyperthyroidism. Both conserved end residues are part of each CDR3. Clone size is given for some rows only: seen once, a few or many times, or a class if the clone is expanded.

abundance	v_gene	j_gene	CDR3aa
.	TRBV6-1	TRBJ2-5	CASSEVSTGETRYF
once	TRBV9	TRBJ2-1	CASSVGGGSGNEQFF
few	TRBV2	TRBJ2-2	CASSETGWGELFF
.	TRBV3-1	TRBJ1-3	CASSPQSSGNTIYF
many	TRBV7-6	TRBJ1-1	CASSPRANTEAFF
.	TRBV5-5	TRBJ2-1	CASSWGTSPGNEQFF
many	TRBV6-1	TRBJ2-7	CASSSPRLAGGYEQYF
.	TRBV7-2	TRBJ2-7	CASSPAGFENEQYF
.	TRBV6-1	TRBJ2-1	CASSASTGGGFF
few	TRBV12-3/TRBV12-4	TRBJ2-2	CASRWDTGELFF
few	TRBV6-1	TRBJ2-7	CASRQGQFYEQYF
many	TRBV7-3	TRBJ2-7	CASSPDRFLGEQYF
.	TRBV20-1	TRBJ2-1	CSATRDSFQQFF
many	TRBV7-3	TRBJ2-7	CASSLTPGPGYEQYF
few	TRBV10-1	TRBJ2-4	CASSESSSMDIQYF
.	TRBV10-3	TRBJ2-1	CAISTTNPGGAGTEQFF
.	TRBV3-1	TRBJ1-1	CASSQEGGGSEAFF
few	TRBV29-1	TRBJ2-7	CSARLSLDSYEQYF
.	TRBV11-1	TRBJ2-2	CASRVRANTGELFF
.	TRBV13	TRBJ2-3	CASSTSGTGTTDTQYF
few	TRBV29-1	TRBJ1-1	CSVRDRATTEAFF
few	TRBV2	TRBJ2-7	CASRTNNYEQYF
many	TRBV12-3/TRBV12-4	TRBJ2-1	CASSLRRTGDEQFF
few	TRBV7-3	TRBJ2-2	CASSLEGHGELFF
few	TRBV7-9	TRBJ2-5	CASSTTSGGGETQYF
.	TRBV6-1	TRBJ2-3	CASSELGQTITDTQYF
.	TRBV5-1	TRBJ2-7	CASSSLAGAPAYEQYF
.	TRBV5-1	TRBJ1-2	CASSLAEGASGYGYTF
.	TRBV27	TRBJ2-7	CASSPQQLAGVHEQYF
.	TRBV6-4	TRBJ2-7	CASRLGGSSYEQYF
.	TRBV3-1	TRBJ1-3	CASSQERRGRGNTIYF